This TCR beta chain was profiled in a study of T cells in Graves' hyperthyroidism and ophthalmopathy. General observations from the study: Most thyroid clonotypes with frequency above 0.001 were detected in blood.

Researchers amplified the TCR beta CDR3 regions from RNA transcripts. Using the HTBI primer set, a first-round RT-PCR was run on the TCR CDR3. From the multiplex PCR reads, TCRdb called clonotypes with MiXCR, one entry per CDR3 protein. Of some 800,000 distinct CDR3 sequences listed, about 38% were seen once; the top ten hold over 8%. This clonotype was observed many times. What it binds is not known. Stable Graves' hyperthyroidism meant no ophthalmopathy progression within 18 months. Thyroid ultrasound, orbital computed tomography, clinical symptoms, and serum thyroxine and TRAb underpinned diagnoses. The PBMCs studied were ones that came from 10 ml fresh peripheral blood. This CDR3 contains 15 residues. V was pared by 4 bases and J by 1 base, with 13 bases between. CDR1 and CDR2 (germline): ENHRY, SYGVKD.

The sequenced sample consisted of blood. The chain carries TRBV10-3 and TRBJ1-1; the D is unclear. This TCR derives from a young man with Graves' hyperthyroidism. The CDR3 sequence is CAISGDATTNTEAFF. In DNA form, the CDR3 reads TGTGCCATCAGTGGCGATGCCACCACGAACACTGAAGCTTTCTTT.